The present T cell receptor (beta chain) was sequenced within a study of cytomegalovirus exposure and HLA in healthy donors. To note about this clone: Antigen unknown.

Use of 60 Vbeta and 13 Jbeta primers characterized the PCR. Sequencing used immunoSEQ multiplex PCR; TCRdb keeps in-frame clones, though not all of them. This sample has approximately 150,000 clones; about 80% occur once, and the top ten carry approximately 1%. Germline-derived CDR1 and CDR2 are SEHNR and FQNEAQ (reference sequence). The CDR3 is 14 amino acids. V was pared by 3 bases and J by 1 base, with 9 bases between. General study points: Sequencing had likely introduced a cluster of highly shared sequence variants as an artifact. There were under 200 TCR beta chains listed as cytomegalovirus-associated.

Sequenced sample: PBMCs. V usage is TRBV7-9 and J usage is TRBJ1-1, with D hard to call. This sequence originates from a woman aged 40-49 years in good health and CMV-seronegative. This CDR3 is CASSLRAGNTEAFF. CDR3 bases: TGTGCCAGCAGCTTGAGGGCGGGGAACACTGAAGCTTTCTTT.